Listed below are T cell receptor beta chains from one sample, sequenced in a study of blood T cell repertoires in COVID-19. Data came from immunoSEQ multiplex PCR; TCRdb stores just in-frame clones and leaves some out. The sample has around 320,000 clones, 85% to 95% seen once. The sequenced sample consisted of PBMCs or T cells enriched from blood (not recorded which). Receptors originate from a woman aged 25 to 39 who had been exposed to COVID-19. Both conserved end residues are part of each CDR3. The D gene is left open where the match is weak. For some rows the clone size is stated as once, few or many, or as a class when expanded; others skip it.

16	NA	NA	TRBV6-5	TRBJ2-5	CASSYLGWGRGEIQYF	TGTGCCAGCAGTTACCTCGGATGGGGCAGGGGGGAGATCCAGTACTTC
13	NA	NA	TRBV12-3/TRBV12-4	TRBJ1-3	CASRSGAGNTIYF	TGTGCCAGCAGGTCAGGGGCTGGAAACACCATATATTTT
15	TRBD1	once	TRBV6-1	TRBJ1-1	CASRKWDRVDTEAFF	TGTGCCAGCAGGAAATGGGACAGGGTGGACACTGAAGCTTTCTTT
15	NA	once	TRBV4-1	TRBJ1-1	CASSQDQRGSTEAFF	TGCGCCAGCAGCCAAGATCAGCGGGGATCCACTGAAGCTTTCTTT
16	NA	NA	TRBV3-1/TRBV3-2	TRBJ2-3	CASSPQERPPADTQYF	TGTGCCAGCAGCCCTCAGGAGCGGCCCCCCGCAGATACGCAGTATTTT
14	NA	NA	TRBV27	TRBJ1-4	CASSIQVRNEKLFF	TGTGCCAGCAGCATACAGGTACGGAATGAAAAACTGTTTTTT
17	NA	NA	TRBV6-2/TRBV6-3	TRBJ2-1	CASSYEELMQGTREQFF	TGTGCCAGCAGTTACGAGGAGTTAATGCAGGGAACACGGGAGCAGTTCTTC
14	NA	few	TRBV5-6	TRBJ2-7	CASSSYRVNDEQYF	TGTGCCAGCAGCTCGTACAGGGTTAACGACGAGCAGTACTTC
16	NA	once	TRBV19	TRBJ1-2	CASSIVRGRGGYGYTF	TGTGCCAGTAGTATAGTTAGGGGCAGGGGCGGCTATGGCTACACCTTC
15	TRBD2	NA	TRBV5-1	TRBJ2-3	CASRRLAGFTDTQYF	TGCGCCAGCAGAAGGCTAGCGGGGTTCACAGATACGCAGTATTTT
13	NA	NA	TRBV6-1	TRBJ2-1	CASSDLPLTGLFF	TGTGCCAGCAGTGATCTCCCCTTAACGGGTTTGTTCTTC
12	NA	NA	TRBV10-2	TRBJ1-5	CASRDSNQPQHF	TGCGCCAGCAGGGACAGTAATCAGCCCCAGCATTTT
13	TRBD1	NA	TRBV10-3	TRBJ2-1	CAIRGQEGGQQFF	TGTGCCATCAGGGGACAGGAAGGTGGACAGCAGTTCTTC
20	TRBD1	NA	TRBV3-1/TRBV3-2	TRBJ1-1	CASSPWGRGRDRGPNTEAFF	TGTGCCAGCAGCCCCTGGGGGCGTGGGAGGGACAGGGGGCCGAACACTGAAGCTTTCTTT
15	TRBD1	NA	TRBV5-1	TRBJ1-2	CASSFDGQGVNGYTF	TGCGCCAGCAGCTTCGATGGACAGGGTGTGAATGGCTACACCTTC
15	NA	NA	TRBV14	TRBJ2-7	CASSQDLSRGNEQYF	TGTGCCAGCAGCCAAGATTTATCCAGAGGTAACGAGCAGTACTTC
14	TRBD1	NA	TRBV5-4	TRBJ1-2	CASSLRTGGYGYTF	TGTGCCAGCAGCCTTAGGACAGGTGGCTATGGCTACACCTTC
16	TRBD1	NA	TRBV3-1/TRBV3-2	TRBJ2-7	CASSPMTGTGSYEQYF	TGTGCCAGCAGTCCAATGACAGGGACGGGATCCTACGAGCAGTACTTC
15	NA	NA	TRBV3-1/TRBV3-2	TRBJ1-1	CASSQGWGVNTEAFF	TGTGCCAGCAGCCAAGGTTGGGGGGTTAACACTGAAGCTTTCTTT
16	TRBD1	NA	TRBV3-1/TRBV3-2	TRBJ1-6	CASSRGQGFWGSPLHF	TGTGCCAGCAGCCGTGGACAGGGGTTCTGGGGTTCACCCCTCCACTTT
14	TRBD1	NA	TRBV7-2	TRBJ1-2	CASSRGQGPYGYTF	TGTGCCAGCAGCAGGGGACAGGGGCCATATGGCTACACCTTC
14	TRBD1	NA	TRBV13	TRBJ2-7	CASSPRTGGDEQYF	TGTGCCAGCAGCCCGAGGACAGGGGGCGACGAGCAGTACTTC
15	TRBD1	NA	TRBV4-1	TRBJ2-1	CASSQKRTGGNEQFF	TGCGCCAGCAGCCAGAAGAGAACAGGGGGGAATGAGCAGTTCTTC
14	TRBD1	NA	TRBV4-1	TRBJ1-1	CASSHSTGGAEAFF	TGCGCCAGCAGCCATTCAACAGGGGGCGCTGAAGCTTTCTTT
18	NA	NA	TRBV19	TRBJ1-6	CASSIGRSGTSRWAPLHF	TGTGCCAGTAGTATAGGGCGATCCGGGACATCAAGATGGGCACCCCTCCACTTT
14	NA	few	TRBV5-1	TRBJ2-5	CASSLVPDQETQYF	TGCGCCAGCAGCTTGGTGCCAGACCAAGAGACCCAGTACTTC
16	NA	NA	TRBV2	TRBJ2-4	CASRATTVLAKNIQYF	TGTGCCAGCCGCGCGACGACAGTACTAGCCAAAAACATTCAGTACTTC
13	NA	few	TRBV5-4	TRBJ2-7	CASSLEASVEQYF	TGTGCCAGCAGCTTGGAGGCTAGCGTCGAGCAGTACTTC
14	NA	NA	TRBV5-6	TRBJ1-3	CASSSRGTGNTIYF	TGTGCCAGCAGCTCCCGGGGGACCGGAAACACCATATATTTT
17	NA	NA	TRBV3-1/TRBV3-2	TRBJ2-1	CASSTLTDSLPASEQFF	TGTGCCAGCAGCACTCTTACGGACTCCCTCCCCGCGAGTGAGCAGTTCTTC
15	TRBD1	once	TRBV6-5	TRBJ1-1	CASTRTGWSRGEAFF	TGTGCCAGCACCAGGACAGGGTGGTCAAGAGGTGAAGCTTTCTTT
18	TRBD1	NA	TRBV4-1	TRBJ1-5	CASSQDPNQKGIQGVQHF	TGCGCCAGCAGCCAAGATCCTAACCAAAAGGGAATCCAGGGGGTCCAGCATTTT
15	TRBD2	NA	TRBV7-2	TRBJ2-5	CASSVGTSIGETQYF	TGTGCCAGCAGCGTCGGGACTAGCATCGGGGAGACCCAGTACTTC
14	NA	NA	TRBV10-3	TRBJ1-2	CAISDITGNYGYTF	TGTGCCATCAGTGACATAACAGGAAACTATGGCTACACCTTC
15	NA	once	TRBV6-5	TRBJ2-7	CASSPVRDSPYEQYF	TGTGCCAGCAGCCCCGTCCGAGACAGCCCCTACGAGCAGTACTTC
15	TRBD2	once	TRBV9	TRBJ2-5	CASSVGFSGVRTQYF	TGTGCCAGCAGCGTAGGGTTCAGCGGGGTGAGGACCCAGTACTTC
16	TRBD1	NA	TRBV7-8	TRBJ1-3	CASSFQTTGSGNTIYF	TGTGCCAGCAGCTTCCAAACGACAGGGTCTGGAAACACCATATATTTT
12	NA	NA	TRBV6-6	TRBJ1-2	CASSYTPSLDTF	TGTGCCAGCAGTTACACCCCGAGCCTCGACACCTTC
16	TRBD2	NA	TRBV5-8	TRBJ2-5	CASSAGLAGKRETQYF	TGTGCCAGCAGCGCGGGACTAGCGGGGAAGAGGGAGACCCAGTACTTC
14	TRBD1	NA	TRBV6-5	TRBJ1-3	CASSTGAYGNTIYF	TGTGCCAGCAGTACAGGGGCTTACGGAAACACCATATATTTT
15	NA	NA	TRBV19	TRBJ1-1	CASSISGGKNTEAFF	TGTGCCAGTAGTATATCGGGGGGCAAGAACACTGAAGCTTTCTTT
15	NA	NA	TRBV4-3	TRBJ1-2	CASSQVTGGFYGYTF	TGCGCCAGCAGCCAAGTCACAGGAGGGTTCTATGGCTACACCTTC
14	NA	NA	TRBV15	TRBJ2-5	CATSKRDYQETQYF	TGTGCCACCAGCAAACGGGATTATCAAGAGACCCAGTACTTC
15	TRBD1	NA	TRBV5-4	TRBJ2-7	CASSLSGTGGYEQYF	TGTGCCAGCAGCTTGTCCGGGACAGGGGGGTACGAGCAGTACTTC
15	TRBD2	NA	TRBV5-6	TRBJ2-5	CASSLGGLAQETQYF	TGTGCCAGCAGCTTGGGGGGACTAGCCCAAGAGACCCAGTACTTC
14	TRBD1	NA	TRBV14	TRBJ2-7	CASSQVPGQGQQYF	TGTGCCAGCAGCCAAGTCCCGGGACAGGGTCAGCAGTACTTC
15	TRBD1	NA	TRBV6-6	TRBJ2-7	CASSRSQGAPGEQYF	TGTGCCAGCAGTCGTTCCCAGGGGGCGCCCGGCGAGCAGTACTTC
12	NA	NA	TRBV19	TRBJ1-1	CASRQAGPEAFF	TGTGCCAGTAGACAGGCCGGCCCTGAAGCTTTCTTT
14	NA	NA	TRBV2	TRBJ1-1	CASKMAGGRTEAFF	TGTGCCAGCAAAATGGCGGGGGGGCGGACTGAAGCTTTCTTT
17	NA	NA	TRBV3-1/TRBV3-2	TRBJ1-2	CASSQEARTYGNDGYTF	TGTGCCAGCAGCCAAGAAGCCAGAACCTACGGGAATGATGGCTACACCTTC
13	TRBD1	NA	TRBV2	TRBJ1-5	CASSGQGPVNQHF	TGTGCCAGCAGTGGACAGGGCCCAGTAAATCAGCATTTT
13	NA	NA	TRBV19	TRBJ1-6	CASSISPKSPLHF	TGTGCCAGTAGTATCAGTCCGAAGTCACCCCTCCACTTT
15	NA	NA	TRBV7-9	TRBJ1-1	CASSLVEAGDTEAFF	TGTGCCAGCAGCTTAGTGGAGGCAGGGGACACTGAAGCTTTCTTT
11	NA	NA	TRBV5-5	TRBJ2-5	CAHSRCETQYF	TGTGCGCACAGTCGGTGTGAGACCCAGTACTTC
14	TRBD2	NA	TRBV2	TRBJ2-1	CASSGTSGTNEQFF	TGTGCCAGCAGTGGGACTAGCGGGACCAATGAGCAGTTCTTC
16	TRBD2	NA	TRBV5-1	TRBJ2-5	CASSLGPGGGEETQYF	TGCGCCAGCAGCTTGGGACCCGGGGGGGGAGAAGAGACCCAGTACTTC
12	NA	NA	TRBV3-1/TRBV3-2	TRBJ1-1	CASSQVQTEAFF	TGTGCCAGCAGCCAAGTCCAGACTGAAGCTTTCTTT